The clone carrying this T cell receptor beta chain has just a few counts. Its target is not known. The CDR3 runs 15 residues. V trimming: 4 bases; J trimming: 4 bases; junction bases outside the gene matches: 9. The germline V gene has CDR1 SGHDN and CDR2 FVKESK. The data derive from a study of beta chain features in type 1 diabetes. Purity exceeded 98% in all sorted populations. The authors reverse transcribed all of the isolated RNA, so sequencing captured expressed TCRB transcripts. Measured with immunoSEQ multiplex PCR; TCRdb has only the in-frame clones, and not every one. The sample yields under 400,000 clones, about 18% seen once. Findings and caveats of the study: Possibly, sequencing cDNA over-represented cells that had high TCR expression levels.

The sequencing input was naive CD4+ T cells from blood. The chain recombines TRBV14 with TRBJ2-7, with 8 nucleotides matching TRBD1. The TCR was taken from a woman younger than 35 in good health. The CDR3 loop is CASSPPGDRGYEQYF. CDR3 sequence (DNA): TGTGCCAGCAGCCCGCCCGGAGACAGGGGTTACGAGCAGTACTTC.